This entry concerns a single T cell receptor beta chain. This clone was observed a handful of times. Its antigen is not yet known. Per-base qualities were not stored, and no clone one base away is much larger. Library generation was performed with PCR. The instrument was an Illumina HiSeq 4000. High-throughput sequencing was used to profile the TCR beta-chain CDR3 region of each patient. As for how the authors treated the data: Drawing on CDR3 differences between clinicopathological groups, the researchers built a classifier meant to tell apart patients with distant-metastatic papillary thyroid cancer. Repertoire diversity was assessed with the Shannon index, and tumor-blood repertoire similarity with the Morisita-Horn index. TCRdb reanalyzed the raw reads on its own, using fastp at Q25 for trimming and MiXCR for clone calling, and kept in-frame beta chains. The V and J calls here are based on TCRdb, not the publication. The sample table shows more than 10,000 clones, and 31% are seen once. The ten top clones hold 15% to 18% of the sample.

This specimen comes from a study of metastatic and nonmetastatic thyroid tumors (TCRdb year 2020). Study-wide context: Repertoires from peripheral blood and from tumor or nodule tissue samples of malignant and benign thyroid patients were compared. Beyond this particular receptor, the publication reports: In both blood and tumor samples, TCR beta diversity was reported to be significantly higher in malignant tumors than in benign nodules.

Before undergoing thyroid surgery, none of the patients had been given any kind of treatment. The study retrospectively analysed patient clinical samples collected from 2012 to 2018 using T-cell receptor beta sequencing. Sequenced material: tumor tissue. The clonotype was recovered from a male donor with papillary thyroid cancer or a benign thyroid nodule (not recorded which). Some clones in this sample may be carry-over from other donors' samples.

The nucleotide sequence reads TGTGCCAGCAGTGACGGGCTGAGCAATCAGCCCCAGCATTTT. The translation is CASSDGLSNQPQHF. The chain links TRBV6-1 with TRBJ1-5; the D gene identity is not certain. Based on the germline V gene, the CDR1 and CDR2 sequences are MNHNS and SASEGT. Measured from the cysteine to the phenylalanine, the CDR3 is 14 residues long. The kept DNA is CDR3 alone, 42 bases in frame from the first base. V sheds 3 bases and J sheds 1 base, leaving 7 bases between their ends.